The clone carrying this T cell receptor beta chain showed up just once. This entry belongs to a study of identifying expanded T cells in peripheral blood. Profiled with immunoSEQ multiplex PCR; TCRdb holds only in-frame clones, not every one. The sample yields some 80,000 clones, about 90% seen once. The sequenced sample consisted of blood. This sequence was found in a person between 18 and 69 years old in good health.

Here the CDR3 reads CASSELRVNQPQHF. CDR3 nucleotide sequence: TGTGCCAGCAGTGAACTCAGGGTTAATCAGCCCCAGCATTTT. The V and J genes are TRBV2 and TRBJ1-5; tentative D call: TRBD1 (5 bases). The V end was cut by 2 bases, the J end by 4 bases, with 9 bases between. Per germline, CDR1 SNHLY and CDR2 FYNNEI. The CDR3 runs to 14 residues.